These T cell receptor beta chains were read from a single sample in a study of T cells after yellow fever vaccination. TCRdb reanalysed the 5' RACE reads using MiXCR and keeps one entry per CDR3 protein. The table shows tens of thousands of distinct CDR3 sequences, with approximately 7.5% occurring only once. Sequenced here: CD8+ T cells sorted from PBMCs, sampled on the day of the yellow fever booster vaccination. Source of these receptors: a man under 40 who received the YFV17D yellow fever vaccine. Each CDR3 is given with its conserved first and last residue. Each record gives: clone size, V gene, J gene, D gene, CDR3 DNA, CDR3 protein. D genes are given only for firm matches. Some rows mark clone size as missing; the rest say once, few, many or name a class of expanded clone.

few,TRBV9,TRBJ2-1,NA,TGTGCCAGCAGCGTAGACTTGTACAATGAGCAGTTCTTC,CASSVDLYNEQFF
few,TRBV21-1,TRBJ2-7,NA,TGTGCCAGCAGCAACCCCTCGACAGGGAGCTCCTACGAGCAGTACTTC,CASSNPSTGSSYEQYF
few,TRBV6-1,TRBJ2-5,NA,TGTGCCAGCAGTGAAGGACAGTCCCTCCAAGAGACCCAGTACTTC,CASSEGQSLQETQYF
many,TRBV7-8,TRBJ2-3,NA,TGTGCCAGCAGCACACGCTTAGAGAATACGCAGTATTTT,CASSTRLENTQYF
NA,TRBV20-1,TRBJ2-1,TRBD2,TGCAGTGCTAGTCTAGCGGTCTACAATGAGCAGTTCTTC,CSASLAVYNEQFF
many,TRBV9,TRBJ2-7,NA,TGTGCCAGCAGCCCGGGCGGAGAGCAGTACTTC,CASSPGGEQYF
few,TRBV5-1,TRBJ2-3,TRBD2,TGCGCCAGCAGCTTGGCGAGTAGCGGGAGCACAGATACGCAGTATTTT,CASSLASSGSTDTQYF
few,TRBV12-3/TRBV12-4,TRBJ1-4,TRBD1,TGTGCCAGCAGTGGTTATTTCGGGGACAGGGGGGCAACTAATGAAAAACTGTTTTTT,CASSGYFGDRGATNEKLFF
NA,TRBV4-3,TRBJ2-7,TRBD2,TGCGCCAGCAGCCAGTCTAGCGGCCAATCCTACGAGCAGTACTTC,CASSQSSGQSYEQYF
NA,TRBV7-2,TRBJ2-1,TRBD1,TGTGCCAGCGGGACAGGGATTAGCTCCTACAATGAGCAGTTCTTC,CASGTGISSYNEQFF
NA,TRBV7-9,TRBJ2-1,NA,TGTGCCAGCAGCTTAGGGGTGCTAGCTCAAAAGGTGTCCTACAATGAGCAGTTCTTC,CASSLGVLAQKVSYNEQFF
NA,TRBV5-4,TRBJ2-7,TRBD2,TGTGCCAGCAGCAGGCCGCGGGAGGGGAACGAGCAGTACTTC,CASSRPREGNEQYF
many,TRBV12-3/TRBV12-4,TRBJ2-5,NA,TGTGCCAGCAGTTTGACAGTGGAGACCCAGTACTTC,CASSLTVETQYF
many,TRBV6-5,TRBJ1-4,NA,TGTGCCAGCAGTTTTGGCGCAACTAATGAAAAACTGTTTTTT,CASSFGATNEKLFF
NA,TRBV10-3,TRBJ2-3,TRBD1,TGTGCCATCAGCCCGACAGGGGACTCCACAGATACGCAGTATTTT,CAISPTGDSTDTQYF
NA,TRBV5-5,TRBJ2-7,NA,TGTGCCAGCAGCCCCTGGTACGGTAGCTCCTACGAGCAGTACTTC,CASSPWYGSSYEQYF
NA,TRBV4-1,TRBJ2-7,TRBD1,TGCGCCAGCAGCCATCCGACAGGGGCGGCCGAGCAGTACTTC,CASSHPTGAAEQYF
NA,TRBV6-1,TRBJ2-1,NA,TGTGCCAGCAGTCCTGGGCTCTATGAGCAGTTCTTC,CASSPGLYEQFF
NA,TRBV10-1,TRBJ2-7,TRBD2,TGCGCCAGCAGCCCCGGGACTAGCGGGAGTTTGTACGAGCAGTACTTC,CASSPGTSGSLYEQYF
few,TRBV11-2,TRBJ1-4,NA,TGTGCCAGCAGCTTAAGAGGGTCAGGGGAAAAACTGTTTTTT,CASSLRGSGEKLFF
NA,TRBV7-9,TRBJ2-3,NA,TGTGCCAGCAGCGTGCTAGTGCCGGGCACAGATACGCAGTATTTT,CASSVLVPGTDTQYF
few,TRBV14,TRBJ2-1,NA,TGTGCCAGCAGCCAGACAGTTCATGAGCAGTTCTTC,CASSQTVHEQFF
few,TRBV6-2/TRBV6-3,TRBJ2-7,NA,TGTGCCAGCAGTTTAGAGCCGACCTACGAGCAGTACTTC,CASSLEPTYEQYF
NA,TRBV14,TRBJ2-1,NA,TGTGCCAGCAGCCAAGATGCCTCACCCTCGGGCGATGAGCAGTTCTTC,CASSQDASPSGDEQFF
many,TRBV5-1,TRBJ2-2,TRBD2,TGCGCCAGCAGCCCCGCCGGGACTAGTGCCACCGGGGAGCTGTTTTTT,CASSPAGTSATGELFF
NA,TRBV5-6,TRBJ2-7,NA,TGTGCCAGCAGTCCCCTAGCTCGGGAACGTTACGACGAGCAGTACTTC,CASSPLARERYDEQYF
NA,TRBV27,TRBJ1-5,NA,TGTGCCAGCAGTACACAAGGGGCGAGCAATCAGCCCCAGCATTTT,CASSTQGASNQPQHF
few,TRBV4-3,TRBJ2-7,NA,TGCGCCAGCAGCCCCTCCTTCCGCGCCGCCGAGCAGTACTTC,CASSPSFRAAEQYF
NA,TRBV4-1,TRBJ2-1,NA,TGCGCCAGCAGCCAAGGTGGGACTTCCACCTCCTTCTACAATGAGCAGTTCTTC,CASSQGGTSTSFYNEQFF
few,TRBV6-5,TRBJ2-1,TRBD2,TGTGCCAGCAGTTACTCGAGCCAGCGGGGACCTATCGACAATGAGCAGTTCTTC,CASSYSSQRGPIDNEQFF
few,TRBV29-1,TRBJ2-3,TRBD1,TGCAGCGTTGAAGATCCGGACAGGGCGAGCGCAGATACGCAGTATTTT,CSVEDPDRASADTQYF
few,TRBV7-6,TRBJ2-7,NA,TGTGCCAGCAGCTCATACCCGCCCGGGCCTAAGGGACACGAGCAGTACTTC,CASSSYPPGPKGHEQYF
few,TRBV20-1,TRBJ2-3,NA,TGCAGTGCTGGAGGGGGGGCCCAGGGAGATACGCAGTATTTT,CSAGGGAQGDTQYF
few,TRBV5-1,TRBJ2-3,TRBD2,TGCGCCAGCAGCAAACTAGCGCCAAGCACAGATACGCAGTATTTT,CASSKLAPSTDTQYF
NA,TRBV19,TRBJ2-1,NA,TGTGCCAGTAGTCTCCATTTTGGCAATGAGCAGTTCTTC,CASSLHFGNEQFF
NA,TRBV11-2,TRBJ2-3,TRBD1,TGTGCCAGCAGCCCTCTTATACCGGGACAGAAGTATGGTACAGATACGCAGTATTTT,CASSPLIPGQKYGTDTQYF
few,TRBV20-1,TRBJ2-1,TRBD2,TGCAGTGCTAGCCGAGGTTTCGGGAGGGCCGATGAGCAGTTCTTC,CSASRGFGRADEQFF
few,TRBV2,TRBJ2-2,TRBD1,TGTGCCAGCAGTCCCAAGCCCAGACAGGGGCTAACTACAGTGAACACCGGGGAGCTGTTTTTT,CASSPKPRQGLTTVNTGELFF
NA,TRBV30,TRBJ2-7,NA,TGTGCCTGGAGTGTATACCCAAGCGAGCAGTACTTC,CAWSVYPSEQYF
many,TRBV29-1,TRBJ1-1,NA,TGCAGCGTTGAGGGGCCAGGGCGGGTTAACACTGAAGCTTTCTTT,CSVEGPGRVNTEAFF
NA,TRBV2,TRBJ2-3,NA,TGTGCCAGCAGTGTTGGCGATTGGGAAGATACGCAGTATTTT,CASSVGDWEDTQYF
few,TRBV6-2/TRBV6-3,TRBJ2-3,TRBD2,TGTGCCAGCAGTTACACCCCCGGGACTAGCGGGAGGTCTAGCACAGATACGCAGTATTTT,CASSYTPGTSGRSSTDTQYF
few,TRBV27,TRBJ2-7,TRBD2,TGTGCCAGCAGTTCCCTAGCGGGCCCCTACGAGCAGTACTTC,CASSSLAGPYEQYF
many,TRBV5-1,TRBJ2-5,TRBD2,TGCGCCAGCAGCTTAACTAGCGGGAGAATCCAAGAGACCCAGTACTTC,CASSLTSGRIQETQYF
many,TRBV11-2,TRBJ2-1,TRBD1,TGTGCCAGCAGCTTAGTGGACAGGGGTTCTCGTCGTGAGCAGTTCTTC,CASSLVDRGSRREQFF
NA,TRBV20-1,TRBJ2-2,NA,TGCAGTGCCGGGGGACATACGAACACCGGGGAGCTGTTTTTT,CSAGGHTNTGELFF
NA,TRBV27,TRBJ1-5,NA,TGTGCCAGCAGTTTCGGGACACCCGAGGGGCCCCAGCATTTT,CASSFGTPEGPQHF
many,TRBV7-9,TRBJ2-1,NA,TGTGCCAGCAGCCTTTCAGATGAGCAGTTCTTC,CASSLSDEQFF
few,TRBV5-6,TRBJ2-1,NA,TGTGCCAGCAGCTCCGGGACGCCCTTCAATGAGCAGTTCTTC,CASSSGTPFNEQFF